The source of this TCR beta chain is a study of blood T cells in healthy people across ages. Study-level results: Nothing was known about donor CMV status, and this possibly confounded expanded clonotype changes. Estimated diversity that came from one million T cells was considered an underestimate.

The CDR3 length is 13 residues. CDR1 is DFQATT and CDR2 is SNEGSKA in the germline V gene (reference sequence). Trimming pared 1 base from V and 4 bases from J, leaving 10 bases between. Each donor supplied approximately 10 milliliters of peripheral blood. Primers used in a second PCR of roughly 6 to 12 cycles were a sample-barcoded 5' primer and a J-beta primer mix. TCRdb reprocessed the 5' RACE reads with MiXCR, giving one entry per CDR3 protein. The data show about 800,000 distinct CDR3 sequences, roughly 64% seen once. Worth noting for this clonotype: Its antigen remains unidentified.

Sequenced: blood. The rearrangement links TRBV20-1 to TRBJ1-2, with D maybe TRBD1 (6 bases). The sequence came from a man younger than 45 in good health. The CDR3 region is CSARVGQTYGYTF. The CDR3 DNA sequence: TGCAGTGCTAGAGTTGGACAGACCTATGGCTACACCTTC.